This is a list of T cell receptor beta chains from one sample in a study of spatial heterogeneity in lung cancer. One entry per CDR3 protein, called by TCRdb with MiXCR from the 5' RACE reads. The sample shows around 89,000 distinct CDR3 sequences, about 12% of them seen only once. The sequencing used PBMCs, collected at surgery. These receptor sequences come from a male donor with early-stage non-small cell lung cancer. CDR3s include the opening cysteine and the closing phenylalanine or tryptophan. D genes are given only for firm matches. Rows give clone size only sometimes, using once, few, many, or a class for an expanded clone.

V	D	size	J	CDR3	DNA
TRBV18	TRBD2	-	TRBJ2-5	CASSPGRGLADQYQETQYF	TGTGCCAGCTCACCGGGTAGGGGACTAGCGGACCAGTACCAAGAGACCCAGTACTTC
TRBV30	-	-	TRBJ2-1	CAWSGDGGPSNEQFF	TGTGCCTGGAGTGGGGATGGAGGGCCAAGCAATGAGCAGTTCTTC
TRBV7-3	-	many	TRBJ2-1	CASSQEGRPQIDEQFF	TGTGCCAGCAGCCAGGAGGGGAGGCCGCAAATCGATGAGCAGTTCTTC
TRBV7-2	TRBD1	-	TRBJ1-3	CASSPDRGSGNTIYF	TGTGCCAGCAGCCCGGACAGGGGCTCTGGAAACACCATATATTTT
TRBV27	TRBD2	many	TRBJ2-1	CASSSGLAVYNEQFF	TGTGCCAGCAGTTCGGGACTAGCGGTCTACAATGAGCAGTTCTTC
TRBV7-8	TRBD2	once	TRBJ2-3	CASSQAGAGHTQYF	TGTGCCAGCAGCCAAGCGGGAGCGGGGCATACGCAGTATTTT
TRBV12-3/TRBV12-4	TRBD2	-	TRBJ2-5	CASSPRTSGTETQYF	TGTGCCAGCAGTCCCCGGACTAGCGGGACGGAGACCCAGTACTTC
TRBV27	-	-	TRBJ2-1	CASSTWGSTDEQFF	TGTGCCAGCAGCACTTGGGGGAGTACCGATGAGCAGTTCTTC
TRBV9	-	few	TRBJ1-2	CASANDGSYGYTF	TGTGCCAGTGCGAATGACGGCTCCTATGGCTACACCTTC
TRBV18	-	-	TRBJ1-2	CASSPSPPGPYGYTF	TGTGCCAGCTCACCCTCTCCTCCAGGGCCCTATGGCTACACCTTC
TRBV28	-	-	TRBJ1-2	CASQQANYGYTF	TGTGCCAGCCAGCAGGCTAACTATGGCTACACCTTC
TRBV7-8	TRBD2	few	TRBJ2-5	CASSSPNSGGGQGTQYF	TGTGCCAGCAGCTCACCCAATAGCGGGGGGGGCCAGGGGACCCAGTACTTC
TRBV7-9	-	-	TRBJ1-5	CASSLTDSGNQPQHF	TGTGCCAGCAGCTTAACGGACAGTGGGAATCAGCCCCAGCATTTT
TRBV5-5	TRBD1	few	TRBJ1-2	CASSQTPTGGYGYTF	TGTGCCAGCAGCCAAACTCCGACAGGGGGCTATGGCTACACCTTC
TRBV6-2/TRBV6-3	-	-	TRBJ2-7	CASSPTGLYEQYF	TGTGCCAGCAGCCCCACGGGGTTGTACGAGCAGTACTTC
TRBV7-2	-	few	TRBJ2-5	CASSSLETQYF	TGTGCCAGCAGCTCTCTGGAGACCCAGTACTTC
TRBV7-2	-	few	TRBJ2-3	CASSLVLLVRTDTQYF	TGTGCCAGCAGCTTAGTTTTGTTGGTCCGCACAGATACGCAGTATTTT
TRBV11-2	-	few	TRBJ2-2	CASSTDSAELFF	TGTGCCAGCAGCACAGACTCGGCCGAGCTGTTTTTT
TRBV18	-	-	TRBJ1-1	CASSRVGTENTKAFF	TGTGCCAGCTCACGAGTCGGGACGGAGAACACTAAAGCTTTCTTT
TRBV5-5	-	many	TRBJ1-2	CASSFGGPNYGYTF	TGTGCCAGCAGCTTTGGGGGTCCGAACTATGGCTACACCTTC